These 23 T cell receptor beta chains came from one sample sequenced in a study of CD8 T cells in Susac syndrome. RNA, at about 0.45 to 1 ug, was reverse transcribed with random hexamers. MiXCR, run by TCRdb on the immunoSEQ multiplex PCR reads, gives a single entry per CDR3 protein. The table includes a few hundred thousand distinct CDR3 sequences, approximately 89% detected once. Sequences were obtained from CD8+ T cells from PBMCs. These receptors came from a human donor with multiple sclerosis.

The chain is built from TRBV5-8 and TRBJ1-1; possible D gene TRBD1, 5 bases. CDR3 length: 15 amino acids. The V gene's germline CDR1 is SGHTS and CDR2 YDEGEE. Trimming took off 4 bases at V and 11 bases at J, with 24 bases between the two ends. CDR3 bases: TGTGCCAGCAGCCCTTACTCTCCTACAGCCTCAGGGGCTTTCTTT. Translated: CASSPYSPTASGAFF.

J is TRBJ2-1 and V is TRBV27, with D unresolved. The V gene's germline CDR1 is MNHEY and CDR2 SMNVEV (reference sequence). V lost 3 bases and J lost 6, with 12 bases in between. The CDR3 runs to 14 residues. DNA for the CDR3: TGTGCCAGCAGTTTGAGCCTAGTCGGCAATGAGCAGTTCTTC. It codes for CASSLSLVGNEQFF.

The chain is built from TRBV4-2 and TRBJ1-1, with D possibly matching TRBD1 (5 bases). Per the germline V gene, CDR1 is LGHNA and CDR2 is YNFKEQ. Trimming took 3 bases from V and 11 from J, leaving 19 bases between them. The CDR3 sequence is 14 residues long. Here the CDR3 DNA reads TGTGCCAGCAGCCACTTCCTGGGGGACCTTGAGGCTTTCTTT. Encoded protein: CASSHFLGDLEAFF.

The rearrangement joins TRBV7-9 to TRBJ2-1; D is ambiguous. CDR1 is SEHNR and CDR2 is FQNEAQ in the germline V gene (reference sequence). This CDR3 contains 14 residues. The V gene lost 1 base and the J gene lost 10 bases, with 14 bases spanning the gap. CDR3 protein: CASSLVMGLREQFF. DNA of the CDR3: TGTGCCAGCAGCTTAGTAATGGGCCTGCGGGAGCAGTTCTTC.

The CDR3 DNA reads TGTGCCAGCAGCCAAGAAGGGACAGGGAGCTCTGGGGCCAACGTCCTGACTTTC. Protein: CASSQEGTGSSGANVLTF. V is TRBV4-2 and J is TRBJ2-6; 9 bases are shared with TRBD1. With V trimmed by 0 bases and J by 0 bases, 3 bases remained unmatched. The CDR3 contains 18 residues. Germline-derived CDR1 and CDR2 are LGHNA and YNFKEQ.

This chain connects TRBV27 to TRBJ1-1; D uncertain. Trimming pared 2 bases from V and 1 base from J, leaving 8 bases between. The CDR3 runs 14 residues. Germline V lookup: CDR1 MNHEY, CDR2 SMNVEV (reference sequence). The CDR3 nucleotides read TGTGCCAGCAGTTTACCCCCTTCGAACACTGAAGCTTTCTTT. Amino acids: CASSLPPSNTEAFF.

This chain links TRBV5-4 with TRBJ2-2, with unresolved D. The CDR3 extends over 14 amino acids. With 4 bases removed from V and 1 base from J, the gap between germline ends came to 8 bases. Germline V lookup: CDR1 SGHNT, CDR2 YYREEE (reference sequence). This chain's CDR3 is CASSQAGNTGELFF. For the CDR3, the DNA is TGTGCCAGCAGCCAGGCTGGGAACACCGGGGAGCTGTTTTTT.

This chain connects TRBV11-1 to TRBJ2-5, with 15 bases fitting TRBD2. Germline lookup yields CDR1 SGHAT and CDR2 FQDESV (reference sequence). After removal of 5 bases from V and 5 bases from J, the junction contained 6 bases not matched to a gene. This CDR3 spans 16 amino acids. The DNA of the CDR3 is TGTGCCAGCAGCCCCTGGACTAGCGGGGGGGAGGAGACCCAGTACTTC. This gives the protein CASSPWTSGGEETQYF.

The gene calls are TRBV5-6 and TRBJ1-4; possible D gene TRBD1, 5 bases. The CDR3 runs 16 residues. V dropped 3 bases and J dropped 7 bases, with 19 bases sitting between them. Germline V gene lookup returns CDR1 SGHDT and CDR2 YYEEEE. CDR3 in amino acids: CASSSNIGASGEKLFF. In nucleotides, the CDR3 is TGTGCCAGCAGCTCAAATATAGGGGCATCGGGTGAAAAACTGTTTTTT.

This chain uses TRBV4-3 with TRBJ2-7, with 7 bases matching TRBD2. The CDR3 covers 16 residues. Germline V gene lookup returns CDR1 LGHNA and CDR2 YSLEER. V was pared by 0 bases and J by 3 bases, with 8 bases of the junction left unmatched. CDR3 in amino acids: CASSQDMAGEVYEQYF. CDR3 DNA: TGCGCCAGCAGCCAAGATATGGCGGGGGAGGTCTACGAGCAGTACTTC.

The chain links TRBV13 to TRBJ2-3; TRBD2 agrees at 8 bases. The CDR3 is 14 amino acids. V was clipped by 3 bases and J by 7 bases; unmatched bases: 6. The germline V gene has CDR1 PRHDT and CDR2 FYEKMQ (reference sequence). The CDR3 is CASSFSGVGNTQYF. The DNA for the CDR3 is TGTGCCAGCAGCTTTAGCGGGGTTGGAAATACGCAGTATTTT.

The genes are TRBV19 and TRBJ1-2; a possible D gene is TRBD1 (6 bases). Per the germline V gene, CDR1 is LNHDA and CDR2 is SQIVND (reference sequence). Trimming left V 5 bases short and J 3 bases short, with 7 bases between. This CDR3 is 12 amino acids long. The chain's CDR3 is CASSQGYYGYTF. Here the CDR3 DNA reads TGTGCCAGTAGTCAGGGGTACTATGGCTACACCTTC.

The chain is built from TRBV4-3 and TRBJ1-4; TRBD1 might be the D (6 bases). The ends were cut back, 0 bases at V and 8 bases at J, with 10 bases in the middle. The CDR3 has 14 amino acids. Germline-derived CDR1 and CDR2 are LGHNA and YSLEER. The DNA for the CDR3 is TGCGCCAGCAGCCAAGAAGGGGGATACGAAAAACTGTTTTTT. Translation gives CASSQEGGYEKLFF.

This clonotype is a singleton in its sample. This sequence joins TRBV27 and TRBJ2-1; a possible D gene is TRBD2 (5 bases). Trimming pared 8 bases from V and 6 bases from J, leaving 20 bases between. Germline-derived CDR1 and CDR2 are MNHEY and SMNVEV (reference sequence). CDR3 length: 15 amino acids. CDR3 sequence (DNA): TGTGCCAGCGGTCCTGGAGTCCTAGCTTCCAATGAGCAGTTCTTC. It is translated as CASGPGVLASNEQFF.

The V and J genes are TRBV3-1 and TRBJ1-1; D is perhaps TRBD1 (6 bases). V lost 1 base and J 0 bases, leaving 18 bases between the germline ends. This CDR3 is 18 amino acids long. Germline V CDR1 and CDR2: LGHDT, YNNKEL (reference sequence). The CDR3 DNA reads TGTGCCAGCAGCCAAGTCTCTCTCTCTGACAGGTTGAACACTGAAGCTTTCTTT. This encodes CASSQVSLSDRLNTEAFF.

This clonotype was seen a few times. The chain employs TRBV5-1 and TRBJ2-7, with D maybe TRBD1 (7 bases). The germline gives CDR1 SGHRS, CDR2 YFSETQ. The CDR3 runs to 14 residues. The ends were cut back, 4 bases at V and 2 bases at J, with 13 bases in the middle. The CDR3 sequence: CASSPGDSTYEQYF. The CDR3 DNA sequence: TGCGCCAGCAGCCCGGGGGACAGCACCTACGAGCAGTACTTC.

This clonotype was seen only once. The chain links TRBV20-1 to TRBJ2-6; a weak D match, TRBD1 (5 bases). The germline CDR1 and CDR2 sequences are DFQATT and SNEGSKA (reference sequence). Trimming removed 0 bases at V and 3 bases at J, with 12 bases between. The CDR3 loop spans 16 amino acids. CDR3 sequence reads: CSARDRVAVGANVLTF. In nucleotides, the CDR3 is TGCAGTGCTAGAGACAGGGTGGCTGTTGGGGCCAACGTCCTGACTTTC.

The chain recombines TRBV6-2 or TRBV6-3 with TRBJ2-1; 8 bases are shared with TRBD2. Germline V gene data show CDR1 as MNHEY and CDR2 as SVGEGT. V dropped 2 bases and J dropped 5; count of bases not matched to a gene: 5. The CDR3 consists of 15 residues. The CDR3 coding sequence is TGTGCCAGCAGTTACCTCGGACTAGCCAACAATGAGCAGTTCTTC. This codes for CASSYLGLANNEQFF.

The gene calls are TRBV29-1 and TRBJ2-1; 16 nucleotides line up with TRBD2. There are 22 residues in the CDR3. Germline values: CDR1 SQVTM, CDR2 ANQGSEA. J was trimmed by 6 bases and V by 4 bases; bases with no gene match: 24. DNA for the CDR3: TGCAGCGTTGTGGGGACTAGCGGGAGGGCTGGATGGGTATTAGGGACGGGCAATGAGCAGTTCTTC. Its protein product is CSVVGTSGRAGWVLGTGNEQFF.

The gene calls are TRBV30 and TRBJ1-2; D call uncertain. The CDR3 runs to 15 residues. V lost 0 bases to trimming and J lost 4 bases, with 15 bases between them. The germline CDR1 and CDR2 sequences are GTSNPN and SVGIG (reference sequence). CDR3 sequence: CAWSVSRSRLYGYTF. DNA for the CDR3: TGTGCCTGGAGTGTAAGCAGATCAAGACTCTATGGCTACACCTTC.

The chain uses TRBV25-1 and TRBJ1-4; the match to TRBD1 covers 7 bases. The CDR3 covers 15 residues. With V trimmed by 1 base and J by 7 bases, 6 bases remained unmatched. Germline CDR1 and CDR2: MGHDK and SYGVNS. The CDR3 here is CASSEWGQGGEKLFF. The CDR3 nucleotides read TGTGCCAGCAGTGAATGGGGGCAGGGGGGTGAAAAACTGTTTTTT. Full variable domain (missing parts from reference TRBV25-1 and TRBJ1-4): EADIYQTPRYLVIGTGKKITLECSQTMGHDKMYWYQQDPGMELHLIHYSYGVNSTEKGDLSSESTVSRIRTEHFPLTLESARPSHTSQYLCASSEWGQGGEKLFFGSGTQLSVL.

The chain is built from TRBV7-9 and TRBJ2-7; TRBD1 matches 8 bases. This CDR3 spans 15 amino acids. V shed 5 bases and J 0 bases; nucleotides not matched to a gene: 6. Per the germline V gene, CDR1 is SEHNR and CDR2 is FQNEAQ (reference sequence). The CDR3 loop is CASSLQGGSSYEQYF. CDR3 coding DNA: TGTGCCAGCAGCCTACAGGGGGGTAGCTCCTACGAGCAGTACTTC.

V gene TRBV5-5 combines with J gene TRBJ1-5; D remains ambiguous. CDR1 is SGHKS and CDR2 is YYEKEE in the germline V gene (reference sequence). V was shortened by 3 bases and J by 1 base, with 14 bases between the two germline ends. CDR3 size: 16 residues. Here the CDR3 reads CASSSPASGSNQPQHF. In nucleotides, the CDR3 is TGTGCCAGCAGCTCCCCCGCGTCAGGAAGCAATCAGCCCCAGCATTTT.